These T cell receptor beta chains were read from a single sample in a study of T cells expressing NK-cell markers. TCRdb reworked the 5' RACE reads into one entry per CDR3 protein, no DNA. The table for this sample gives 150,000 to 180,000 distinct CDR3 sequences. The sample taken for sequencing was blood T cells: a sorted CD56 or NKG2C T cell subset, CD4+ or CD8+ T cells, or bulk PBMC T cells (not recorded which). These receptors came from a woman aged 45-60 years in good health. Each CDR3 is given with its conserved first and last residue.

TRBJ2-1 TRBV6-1 CASSVSTYNEQFF
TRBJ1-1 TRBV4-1 CASSQSLMNTEAFF
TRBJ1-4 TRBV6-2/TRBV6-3 CASSYLGANEKLFF
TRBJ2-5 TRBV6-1 CASSGGTGGKETQYF
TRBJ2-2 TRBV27 CASSPALRAHANTGELFF
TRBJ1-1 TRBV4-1 CASSQGPAPNTEAFF
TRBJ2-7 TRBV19 CASAKGAGGSYEQYF
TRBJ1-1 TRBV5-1 CASSLAEDWDAEAFF
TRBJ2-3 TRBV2 CASSPGHRASTDTQYF
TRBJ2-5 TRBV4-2 CASSQEEGVLETQYF
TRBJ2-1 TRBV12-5 CASGLLQTSGYNEQFF
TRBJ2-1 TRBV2 CASSDPGLVGEDEQFF
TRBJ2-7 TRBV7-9 CASSLATSGYEQYF
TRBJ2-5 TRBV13 CASSLDRGQETQYF
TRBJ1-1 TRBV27 CASWDTGIMNTEAFF
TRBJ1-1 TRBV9 CASSVADPQNAEAFF
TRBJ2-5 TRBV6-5 CASTESLQETQYF
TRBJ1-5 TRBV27 CASSLWGVSNQPQHF
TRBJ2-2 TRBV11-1 CASSLFRVTGELFF
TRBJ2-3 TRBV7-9 CASSLRDRGTDTQYF
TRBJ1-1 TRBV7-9 CASSVLTGPNTEAFF
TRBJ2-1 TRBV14 CASSQIGAGNEQFF
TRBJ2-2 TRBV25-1 CASSVRGELFF
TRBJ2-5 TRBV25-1 CASSGSFRETQYF
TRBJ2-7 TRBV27 CASSLTGDSYEQYF
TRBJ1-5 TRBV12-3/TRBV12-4 CASSPGQYNQPQHF
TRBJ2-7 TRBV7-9 CASSQKDRVSYEQYF
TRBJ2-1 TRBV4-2 CASSQDRNEQFF
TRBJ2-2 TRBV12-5 CASGLLDRENTGELFF
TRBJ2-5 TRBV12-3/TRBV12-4 CASSLQGSTQYF
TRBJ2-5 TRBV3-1 CASSQEQGQETQYF
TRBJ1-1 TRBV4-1 CASSLWGAPGTEAFF
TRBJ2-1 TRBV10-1 CASSESGAANEQFF
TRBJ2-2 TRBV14 CASSTGRDTGELFF
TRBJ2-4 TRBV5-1 CASSLVGGSGDIQYF
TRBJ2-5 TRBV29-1 CSVENRVEETQYF
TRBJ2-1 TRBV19 CASSIKSYNEQFF
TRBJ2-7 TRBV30 CAWDAGSGEQYF
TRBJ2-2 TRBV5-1 CASSLGQGAGELFF
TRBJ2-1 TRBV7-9 CASSMTSGRVLEQFF
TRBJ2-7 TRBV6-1 CASSPQAGGTYEQYF
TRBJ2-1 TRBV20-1 CSAGLVPNSYNEQFF